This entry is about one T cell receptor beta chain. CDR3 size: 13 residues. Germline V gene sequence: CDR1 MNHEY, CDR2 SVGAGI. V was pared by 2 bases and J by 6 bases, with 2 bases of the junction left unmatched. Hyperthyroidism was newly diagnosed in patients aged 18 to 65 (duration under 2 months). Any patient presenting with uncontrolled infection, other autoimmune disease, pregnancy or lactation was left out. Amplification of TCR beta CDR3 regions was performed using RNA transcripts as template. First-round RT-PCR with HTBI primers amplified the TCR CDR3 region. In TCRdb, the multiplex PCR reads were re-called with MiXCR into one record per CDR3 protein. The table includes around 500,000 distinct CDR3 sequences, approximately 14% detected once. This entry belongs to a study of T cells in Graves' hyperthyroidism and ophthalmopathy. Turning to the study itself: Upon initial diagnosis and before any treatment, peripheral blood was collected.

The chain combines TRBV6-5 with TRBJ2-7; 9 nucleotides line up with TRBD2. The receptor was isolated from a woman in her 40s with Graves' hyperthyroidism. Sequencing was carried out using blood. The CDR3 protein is CASSYTAGGEQYF. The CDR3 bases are TGTGCCAGCAGTTACACAGCGGGGGGCGAGCAGTACTTC.